The 18 T cell receptor beta chains given below trace back to one sample, sequenced in a study of blood T cell repertoires in COVID-19. Libraries were prepared by immunoSEQ multiplex PCR; TCRdb keeps only in-frame clonotypes and omits some of them. This table has 150,000 or so clones, roughly nine tenths appearing once. The sequenced sample consisted of peripheral blood. Receptors originate from a man aged 55 to 70 with active or convalescent COVID-19.

V and J are TRBV28 and TRBJ1-2; 10 nucleotides align to TRBD1. The germline CDR1 and CDR2 sequences are MDHEN and SYDVKM. Trimming at V came to 5 bases and at J to 0 bases, leaving 12 bases not matched to a gene. The CDR3 is 18 amino acids. In nucleotides, the CDR3 is TGTGCCAGCAGTCCAAGCCCTCGGGGGACAGGGGCTAACTATGGCTACACCTTC. This translates into CASSPSPRGTGANYGYTF.

The CDR3 here is CASSLATGGNQPQHF. CDR3 bases: TGTGCCAGCAGCTTAGCCACAGGGGGTAATCAGCCCCAGCATTTT. The chain couples TRBV7-9 to TRBJ1-5; 8 bases match TRBD1. J gave up 4 bases and V 0 bases, and 2 bases lay outside the gene matches. There are 15 residues in the CDR3. Germline V lookup: CDR1 SEHNR, CDR2 FQNEAQ (reference sequence).

The rearrangement joins TRBV18 to TRBJ1-2, with 9 bases fitting TRBD1. Germline CDR1 and CDR2: KGHSH and LQKENI. Losses at the gene ends were 3 bases for V and 4 bases for J; bases not matched to a gene: 6. This CDR3 contains 15 residues. The CDR3 is CASSPEGQGSYGYTF. CDR3 coding DNA: TGTGCCAGCTCACCGGAGGGACAGGGAAGCTATGGCTACACCTTC.

This clone occurred once. This specimen includes other DNA sequences encoding the same CDR3. The CDR3 spells CASSLTGDVRDSPLHF. The CDR3 DNA reads TGCGCCAGCAGCTTGACGGGGGACGTTAGGGATTCACCCCTCCACTTT. V gene TRBV5-1 combines with J gene TRBJ1-6; D is possibly TRBD1 (5 bases). Per the germline V gene, CDR1 is SGHRS and CDR2 is YFSETQ. Trimming left V 1 base short and J 8 bases short, with 16 bases between. This CDR3 spans 16 amino acids.

The V gene is TRBV12-3 or TRBV12-4, the J gene TRBJ1-1; TRBD1 matches 7 bases. Unmatched junction bases numbered 6, after V lost 7 bases and J lost 4 bases. This CDR3 has 13 residues. CDR3 in amino acids: CASTRDRSTEAFF. The CDR3 DNA reads as TGTGCCAGCACCCGGGACAGATCCACTGAAGCTTTCTTT.

This clone was found a few times. The chain links TRBV20-1 to TRBJ2-7, with 9 bases identical to TRBD2. The CDR3 has 15 amino acids. Germline V CDR1 and CDR2: DFQATT, SNEGSKA (reference sequence). The V and J ends lost 3 bases and 3 bases, in that order; junction bases with no gene match: 9. The CDR3 is CSASLAGGHSYEQYF. The CDR3, as DNA: TGCAGTGCTAGTTTGGCGGGGGGGCATAGCTACGAGCAGTACTTC.

The chain is built from TRBV7-9 and TRBJ2-5, with TRBD2 as a possible D gene (6 bases). CDR1 and CDR2 from the germline V gene are SEHNR and FQNEAQ (reference sequence). The CDR3 sequence is 13 residues long. V dropped 5 bases and J dropped 4 bases, with 11 bases sitting between them. The CDR3 DNA reads TGTGCCAGCAGCCCCGGGACTCTAGAGACCCAGTACTTC. The encoded protein is CASSPGTLETQYF.

The chain has TRBV10-3 and TRBJ1-6, with 11 bases identical to TRBD1. This CDR3 has 18 amino acids. Per the germline V gene, CDR1 is ENHRY and CDR2 is SYGVKD. The V and J ends lost 2 bases and 9 bases, in that order; junction bases with no gene match: 12. The CDR3 nucleotides read TGTGCCATCAGTGAGAACCCCGCCGGGACAGGGGGTGTTTCACCCCTCCACTTT. Amino acid sequence: CAISENPAGTGGVSPLHF.

The rearrangement links TRBV19 to TRBJ1-2; D perhaps matches TRBD1 (6 bases). The V end was cut by 4 bases, the J end by 3 bases, with 15 bases between. The CDR3 loop spans 15 amino acids. Germline V lookup: CDR1 LNHDA, CDR2 SQIVND (reference sequence). Here the CDR3 DNA reads TGTGCCAGTAGTAACAGGGTGGCGATTGACTATGGCTACACCTTC. Translating it yields CASSNRVAIDYGYTF.

The rearrangement joins TRBV5-1 to TRBJ2-7; possible D gene TRBD1, 6 bases. Trimming left V 4 bases short and J 3 bases short, with 14 bases between. The CDR3 is made up of 14 amino acids. CDR1 is SGHRS and CDR2 is YFSETQ in the germline V gene. CDR3 bases: TGCGCCAGCAGCGTTACAGGGACGAACTACGAGCAGTACTTC. Translated: CASSVTGTNYEQYF. Full variable domain (missing parts from reference TRBV5-1 and TRBJ2-7): KAGVTQTPRYLIKTRGQQVTLSCSPISGHRSVSWYQQTPGQGLQFLFEYFSETQRNKGNFPGRFSGRQFSNSRSEMNVSTLELGDSALYLCASSVTGTNYEQYFGPGTRLTVT.

The chain recombines TRBV18 with TRBJ1-2; TRBD1 might be the D (6 bases). Germline CDR1 KGHSH, CDR2 LQKENI. V was shortened by 0 bases and J by 3 bases, with 8 bases between the two germline ends. The CDR3 runs 14 residues. DNA for the CDR3: TGTGCCAGCTCACCACCGGGGGCGGACTATGGCTACACCTTC. This codes for CASSPPGADYGYTF. The variable domain in full, with the rest retrieved from reference TRBV18 and TRBJ1-2, is NAGVMQNPRHLVRRRGQEARLRCSPMKGHSHVYWYRQLPEEGLKFMVYLQKENIIDESGMPKERFSAEFPKEGPSILRIQQVVRGDSAAYFCASSPPGADYGYTFGSGTRLTVV.

The chain is built from TRBV13 and TRBJ1-4; 8 bases match TRBD1. The length of the CDR3 is 17 residues. V lost 2 bases and J lost 0; bases outside the gene matches: 5. Per germline, CDR1 PRHDT and CDR2 FYEKMQ (reference sequence). CDR3 bases: TGTGCCAGCAGCTTACGGACAGGGACTGCAACTAATGAAAAACTGTTTTTT. Translating it yields CASSLRTGTATNEKLFF.

The chain couples TRBV29-1 to TRBJ1-4, with D hard to call. Trimming cost V 4 bases and J 3 bases, with 9 bases left between them. The CDR3 is 13 residues long. CDR1 and CDR2 (germline): SQVTM, ANQGSEA. Here the CDR3 reads CSVGRTSNEKLFF. The CDR3 region has the DNA TGCAGCGTTGGTAGGACTTCTAATGAAAAACTGTTTTTT.

CDR3: CASRRDSDSPLHF. DNA of the CDR3: TGTGCCAGCCGCCGGGACAGCGATTCACCCCTCCACTTT. The chain links TRBV27 to TRBJ1-6; TRBD1 agrees at 7 bases. V was pared by 8 bases and J by 8 bases, with 6 bases of the junction left unmatched. The CDR3 has 13 amino acids. Germline CDR1 MNHEY, CDR2 SMNVEV (reference sequence).

The genes are TRBV6-5 and TRBJ1-2, with 7 bases that match TRBD1. V shed 5 bases and J 4 bases; nucleotides not matched to a gene: 4. Germline V gives CDR1 MNHEY, CDR2 SVGAGI. CDR3 size: 13 residues. The CDR3 nucleotides read TGTGCCAGCAGTCTGTCAGGGGGCTATGGCTACACCTTC. Translated, it gives CASSLSGGYGYTF.

The V gene is TRBV5-6, the J gene TRBJ2-2, with unresolved D. V was shortened by 0 bases and J by 1 base, with 7 bases between the two germline ends. The CDR3 sequence is 15 residues long. The germline V gene encodes CDR1 SGHDT and CDR2 YYEEEE. The chain's CDR3 is CASSLGPRNTGELFF. CDR3 coding DNA: TGTGCCAGCAGCTTGGGGCCCAGGAACACCGGGGAGCTGTTTTTT.

The rearrangement joins TRBV5-8 to TRBJ2-1; tentatively, D is TRBD1 (5 bases). V lost 4 bases, J lost 0 bases, and 11 bases lay in between. The V gene's germline CDR1 is SGHTS and CDR2 YDEGEE. This CDR3 spans 15 amino acids. The DNA of the CDR3 is TGTGCCAGCAGCCAGGGCCTTAGCTCCTACAATGAGCAGTTCTTC. Protein sequence: CASSQGLSSYNEQFF.

The chain has TRBV3-1 (or the pseudogene TRBV3-2) and TRBJ1-1; TRBD1 aligns across 11 bases. V gave up 4 bases and J gave up 4 bases; unmatched junction bases: 8. The germline CDR1 and CDR2 sequences are LGHDT and YNNKEL (reference sequence). This CDR3 has 16 amino acids. The CDR3, as DNA: TGTGCCAGCAGCCTAACCTCGGGGACAGGGGGCACTGAAGCTTTCTTT. It specifies CASSLTSGTGGTEAFF.